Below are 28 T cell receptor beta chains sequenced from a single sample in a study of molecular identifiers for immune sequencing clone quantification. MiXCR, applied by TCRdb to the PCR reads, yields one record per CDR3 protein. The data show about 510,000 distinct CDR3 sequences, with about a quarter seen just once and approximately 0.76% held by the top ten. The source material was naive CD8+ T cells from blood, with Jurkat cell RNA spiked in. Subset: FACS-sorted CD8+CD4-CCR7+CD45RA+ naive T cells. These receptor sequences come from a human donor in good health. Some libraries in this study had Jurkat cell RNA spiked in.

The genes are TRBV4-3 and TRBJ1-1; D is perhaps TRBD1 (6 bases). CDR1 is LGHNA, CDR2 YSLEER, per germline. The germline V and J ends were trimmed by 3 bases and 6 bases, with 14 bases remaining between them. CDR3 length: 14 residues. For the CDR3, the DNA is TGCGCCAGCAGCCAGAGGGACGGGGGCGCTGAAGCTTTCTTT. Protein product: CASSQRDGGAEAFF.

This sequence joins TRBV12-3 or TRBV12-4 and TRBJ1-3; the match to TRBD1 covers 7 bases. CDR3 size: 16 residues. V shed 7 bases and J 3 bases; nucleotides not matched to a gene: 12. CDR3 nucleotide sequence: TGTGCCAGCACCCTTTTTCCGGACAGGAGTGGAAACACCATATATTTT. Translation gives CASTLFPDRSGNTIYF.

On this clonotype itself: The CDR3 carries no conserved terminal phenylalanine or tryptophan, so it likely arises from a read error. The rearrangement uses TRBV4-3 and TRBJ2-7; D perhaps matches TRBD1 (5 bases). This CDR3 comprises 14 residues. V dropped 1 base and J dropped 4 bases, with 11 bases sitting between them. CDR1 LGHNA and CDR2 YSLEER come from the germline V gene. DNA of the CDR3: TGCGCCAGCAGCCAAGCGGCAGGGCAGTACGAGCAGTACCTC. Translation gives CASSQAAGQYEQYL.

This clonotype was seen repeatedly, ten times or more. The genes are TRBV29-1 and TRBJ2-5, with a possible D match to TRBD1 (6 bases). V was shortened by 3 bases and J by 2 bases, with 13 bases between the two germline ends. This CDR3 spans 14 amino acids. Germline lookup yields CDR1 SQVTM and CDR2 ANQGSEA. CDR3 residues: CSVEQGLRQETQYF. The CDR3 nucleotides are TGCAGCGTTGAGCAGGGGTTGAGGCAAGAGACCCAGTACTTC.

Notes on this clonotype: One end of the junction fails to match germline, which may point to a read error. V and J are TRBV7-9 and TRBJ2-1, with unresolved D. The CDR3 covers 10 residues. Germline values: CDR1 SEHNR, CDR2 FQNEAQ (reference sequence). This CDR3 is CATQLSELDF. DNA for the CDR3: TGTGCCACCCAGCTATCGGAGTTGGACTTC. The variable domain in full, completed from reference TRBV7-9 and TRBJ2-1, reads DTGVSQNPRHKITKRGQNVTFRCDPISEHNRLYWYRQTLGQGPEFLTYFQNEAQLEKSRLLSDRFSAERPKGSFSTLEIQRTEQGDSAMYLCATQLSELDFGPGTRLTVL.

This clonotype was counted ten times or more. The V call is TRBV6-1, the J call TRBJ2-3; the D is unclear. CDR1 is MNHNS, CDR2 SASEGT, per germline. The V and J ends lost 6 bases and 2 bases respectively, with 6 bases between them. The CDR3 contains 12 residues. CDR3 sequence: CASSEYTDTQYF. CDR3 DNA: TGTGCCAGCAGCGAATACACAGATACGCAGTATTTT.

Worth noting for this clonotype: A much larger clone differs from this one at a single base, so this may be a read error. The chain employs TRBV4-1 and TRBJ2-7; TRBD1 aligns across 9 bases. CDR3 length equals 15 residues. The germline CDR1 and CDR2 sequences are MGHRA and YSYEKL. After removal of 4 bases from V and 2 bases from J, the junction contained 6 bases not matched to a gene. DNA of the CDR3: TGCGCCAGCAGCCGAGAAAGACAGGGGGCCTACGAGCAGTACTTC. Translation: CASSRERQGAYEQYF.

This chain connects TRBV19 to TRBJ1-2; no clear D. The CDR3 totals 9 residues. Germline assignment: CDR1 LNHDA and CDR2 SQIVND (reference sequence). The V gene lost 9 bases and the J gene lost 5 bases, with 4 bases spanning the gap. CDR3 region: CASGYGYTF. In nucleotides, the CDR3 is TGTGCCAGCGGTTATGGCTACACCTTC.

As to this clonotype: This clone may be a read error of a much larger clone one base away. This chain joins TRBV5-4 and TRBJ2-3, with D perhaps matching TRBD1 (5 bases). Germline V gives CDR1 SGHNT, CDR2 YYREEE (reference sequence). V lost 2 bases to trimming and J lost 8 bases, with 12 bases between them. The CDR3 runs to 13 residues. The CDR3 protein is CASSFQGNVTQYF. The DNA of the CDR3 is TGTGCCAGCAGCTTCCAGGGTAACGTTACGCAGTATTTT.

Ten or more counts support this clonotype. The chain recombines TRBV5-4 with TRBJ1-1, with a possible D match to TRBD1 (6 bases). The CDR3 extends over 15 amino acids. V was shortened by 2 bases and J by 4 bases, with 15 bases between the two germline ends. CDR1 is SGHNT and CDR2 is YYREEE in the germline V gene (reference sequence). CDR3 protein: CASSFTGFGFTEAFF. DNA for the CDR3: TGTGCCAGCAGCTTCACAGGGTTCGGTTTCACTGAAGCTTTCTTT. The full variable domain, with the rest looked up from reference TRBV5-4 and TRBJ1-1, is ETGVTQSPTHLIKTRGQQVTLRCSSQSGHNTVSWYQQALGQGPQFIFQYYREEENGRGNFPPRFSGLQFPNYSSELNVNALELDDSALYLCASSFTGFGFTEAFFGQGTRLTVV.

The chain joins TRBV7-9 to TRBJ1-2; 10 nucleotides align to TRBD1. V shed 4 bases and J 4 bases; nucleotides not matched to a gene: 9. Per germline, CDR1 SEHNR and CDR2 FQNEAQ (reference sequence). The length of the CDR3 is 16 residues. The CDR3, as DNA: TGTGCCAGCAGCTCCGGTCCCGGGACAGGGGTCTATGGCTACACCTTC. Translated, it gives CASSSGPGTGVYGYTF. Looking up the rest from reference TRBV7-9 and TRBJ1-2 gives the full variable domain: DTGVSQNPRHKITKRGQNVTFRCDPISEHNRLYWYRQTLGQGPEFLTYFQNEAQLEKSRLLSDRFSAERPKGSFSTLEIQRTEQGDSAMYLCASSSGPGTGVYGYTFGSGTRLTVV.

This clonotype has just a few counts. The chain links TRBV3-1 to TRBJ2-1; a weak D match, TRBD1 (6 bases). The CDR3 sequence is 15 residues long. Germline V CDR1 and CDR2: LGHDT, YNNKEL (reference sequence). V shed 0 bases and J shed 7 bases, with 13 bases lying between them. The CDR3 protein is CASSQDRWGPNEQFF. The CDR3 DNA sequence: TGTGCCAGCAGCCAAGACCGATGGGGGCCTAATGAGCAGTTCTTC.

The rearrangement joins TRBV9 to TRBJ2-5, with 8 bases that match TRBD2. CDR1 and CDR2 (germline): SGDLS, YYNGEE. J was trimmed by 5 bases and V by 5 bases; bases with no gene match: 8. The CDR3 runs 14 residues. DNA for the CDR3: TGTGCCAGCAGTAAGAGCGGGAGTGTTGAGACCCAGTACTTC. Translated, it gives CASSKSGSVETQYF.

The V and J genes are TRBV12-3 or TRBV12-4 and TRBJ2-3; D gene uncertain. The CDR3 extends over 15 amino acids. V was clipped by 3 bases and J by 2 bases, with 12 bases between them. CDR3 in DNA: TGTGCCAGCAGTTTGAGACCCCTCAACACAGATACGCAGTATTTT. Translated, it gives CASSLRPLNTDTQYF.

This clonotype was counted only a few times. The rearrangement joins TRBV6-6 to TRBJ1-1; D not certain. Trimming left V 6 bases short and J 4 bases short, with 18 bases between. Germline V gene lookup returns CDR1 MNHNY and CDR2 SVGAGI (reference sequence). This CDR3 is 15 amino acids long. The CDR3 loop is CASSILTIYITEAFF. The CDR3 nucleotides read TGTGCCAGCAGCATCCTAACCATCTATATCACTGAAGCTTTCTTT.

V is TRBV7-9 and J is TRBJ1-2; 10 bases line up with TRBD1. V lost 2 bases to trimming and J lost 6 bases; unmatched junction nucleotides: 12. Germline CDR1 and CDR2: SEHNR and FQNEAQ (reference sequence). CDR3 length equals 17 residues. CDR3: CASSLSLSDRGDHGYTF. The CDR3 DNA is TGTGCCAGCAGCTTATCCCTCTCGGACAGGGGGGACCATGGCTACACCTTC.

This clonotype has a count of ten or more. CDR3 DNA sequence: TGTGCCTGGAGTTTCACAGGGGACGGCTACACCTTC. Translating it yields CAWSFTGDGYTF. The chain links TRBV30 to TRBJ1-2; 7 bases match TRBD1. Germline V gives CDR1 GTSNPN, CDR2 SVGIG (reference sequence). The CDR3 covers 12 residues. The V and J ends lost 2 bases and 8 bases, in that order; junction bases with no gene match: 5.

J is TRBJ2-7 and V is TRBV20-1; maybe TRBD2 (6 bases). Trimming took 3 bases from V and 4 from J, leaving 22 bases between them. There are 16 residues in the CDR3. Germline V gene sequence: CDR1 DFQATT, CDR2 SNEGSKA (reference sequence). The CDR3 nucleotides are TGCAGTGCTAGTATGTCCGGGACTGGTCTCGGATACGAGCAGTACTTC. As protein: CSASMSGTGLGYEQYF.

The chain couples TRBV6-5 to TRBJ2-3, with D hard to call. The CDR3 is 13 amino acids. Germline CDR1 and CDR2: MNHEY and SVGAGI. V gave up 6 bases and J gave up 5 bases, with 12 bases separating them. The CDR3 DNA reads TGTGCCAGCAGAACTCCCCATGAAGATACGCAGTATTTT. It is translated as CASRTPHEDTQYF.

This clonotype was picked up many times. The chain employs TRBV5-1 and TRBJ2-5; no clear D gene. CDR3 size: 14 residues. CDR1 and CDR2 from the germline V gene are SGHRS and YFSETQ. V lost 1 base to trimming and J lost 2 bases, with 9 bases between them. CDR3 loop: CASSLPGGQETQYF. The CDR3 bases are TGCGCCAGCAGCTTGCCAGGCGGACAAGAGACCCAGTACTTC.

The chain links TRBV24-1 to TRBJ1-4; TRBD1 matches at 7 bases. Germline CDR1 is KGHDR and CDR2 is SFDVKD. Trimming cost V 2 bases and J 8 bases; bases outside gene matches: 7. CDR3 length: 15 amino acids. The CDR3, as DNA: TGTGCCACCAGTGATTCGACAGGGCGACACGAAAAACTGTTTTTT. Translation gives CATSDSTGRHEKLFF.

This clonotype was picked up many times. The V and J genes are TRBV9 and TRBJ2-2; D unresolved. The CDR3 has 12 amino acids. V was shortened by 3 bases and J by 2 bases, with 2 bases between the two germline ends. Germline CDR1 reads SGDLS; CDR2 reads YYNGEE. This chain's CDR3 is CASSGNTGELFF. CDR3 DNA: TGTGCCAGCAGCGGAAACACCGGGGAGCTGTTTTTT.

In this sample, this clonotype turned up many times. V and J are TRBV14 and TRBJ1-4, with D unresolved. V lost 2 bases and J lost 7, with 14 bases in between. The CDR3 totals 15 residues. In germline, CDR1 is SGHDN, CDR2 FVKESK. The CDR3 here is CASSQITALGEKLFF. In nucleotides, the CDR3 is TGTGCCAGCAGCCAAATCACTGCTTTGGGTGAAAAACTGTTTTTT.

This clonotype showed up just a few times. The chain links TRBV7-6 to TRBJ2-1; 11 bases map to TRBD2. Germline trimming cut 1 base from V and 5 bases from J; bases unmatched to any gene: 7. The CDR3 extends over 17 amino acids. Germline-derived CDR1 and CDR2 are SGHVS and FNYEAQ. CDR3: CASSLDVLAGANNEQFF. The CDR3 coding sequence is TGTGCCAGCAGCTTAGACGTACTAGCGGGGGCAAACAATGAGCAGTTCTTC.

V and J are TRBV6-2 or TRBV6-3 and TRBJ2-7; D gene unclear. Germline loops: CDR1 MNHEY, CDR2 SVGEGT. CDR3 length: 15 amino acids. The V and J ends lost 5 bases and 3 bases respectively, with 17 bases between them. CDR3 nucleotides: TGTGCCAGCAGTAAGCCGACCATTCCCAACTACGAGCAGTACTTC. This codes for CASSKPTIPNYEQYF.

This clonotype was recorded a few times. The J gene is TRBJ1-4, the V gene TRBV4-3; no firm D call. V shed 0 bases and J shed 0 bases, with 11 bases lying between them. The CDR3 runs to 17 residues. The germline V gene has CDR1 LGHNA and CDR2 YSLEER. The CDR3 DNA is TGCGCCAGCAGCCAAGAGGGCAGCCAAGCAACTAATGAAAAACTGTTTTTT. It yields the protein CASSQEGSQATNEKLFF.

DNA for the CDR3: TGTGCCAGCAGTTTGGACAGGGTTGAAAAACTGTTTTTT. It yields the protein CASSLDRVEKLFF. The chain is built from TRBV12-3 or TRBV12-4 and TRBJ1-4; TRBD1 matches at 8 bases. J lost 7 bases, V lost 3 bases, and 1 base had no gene match. The CDR3 runs to 13 residues.

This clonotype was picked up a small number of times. As DNA, the CDR3 is TGTGCCAGTAGTATGGACAGGGGAATAGCCAAAAACATTCAGTACTTC. Protein product: CASSMDRGIAKNIQYF. This rearrangement joins TRBV19 to TRBJ2-4; TRBD1 matches 9 bases. This CDR3 is built from 16 residues. Germline loops: CDR1 LNHDA, CDR2 SQIVND (reference sequence). V was clipped by 3 bases and J by 0 bases; unmatched bases: 3.